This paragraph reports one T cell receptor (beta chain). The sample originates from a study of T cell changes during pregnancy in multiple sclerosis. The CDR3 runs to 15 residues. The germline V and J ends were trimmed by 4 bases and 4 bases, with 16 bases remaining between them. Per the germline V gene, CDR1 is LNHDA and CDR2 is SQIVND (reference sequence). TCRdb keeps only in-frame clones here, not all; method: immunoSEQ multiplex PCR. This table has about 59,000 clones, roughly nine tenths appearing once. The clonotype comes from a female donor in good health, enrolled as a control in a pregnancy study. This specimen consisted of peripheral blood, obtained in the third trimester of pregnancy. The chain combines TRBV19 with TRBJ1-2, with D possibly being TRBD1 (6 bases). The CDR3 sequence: CASSTDRTSFYGYTF. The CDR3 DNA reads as TGTGCCAGTAGTACTGACAGGACGTCCTTCTATGGCTACACCTTC.